This TCR beta chain came from a study of OX40 agonist ivuxolimab in advanced cancers. TCRdb's table, derived via immunoSEQ multiplex PCR, lists solely in-frame clones and lacks some. In the table there are roughly 86,000 clones, around 90% of which are singletons. V was trimmed by 3 bases and J by 3 bases, leaving 9 bases between them. The CDR3 extends over 13 amino acids. Germline CDR1 and CDR2: LNHNV and YYDKDF (reference sequence). The receptor's source is an adult with an advanced solid tumor such as melanoma, head and neck, liver or kidney cancer. This specimen was CD4+ or CD8+ T cells sorted from blood, taken in a trial of the OX40 agonist ivuxolimab. The genes are TRBV15 and TRBJ2-7; D gene uncertain. CDR3 nucleotides: TGTGCCACCAGCAGTCCGGACGGCTACGAGCAGTACTTC. This codes for CATSSPDGYEQYF.